These 4 T cell receptor beta chains were all obtained from the same sample, sequenced in a study of cytomegalovirus exposure and HLA in healthy donors. PCR employed 60 Vbeta and 13 Jbeta primers. Here immunoSEQ multiplex PCR was the method, and the copy in TCRdb shows in-frame clones only, minus some. The sample contains over 110,000 clones, roughly 77% of which appear only once. Sample: PBMCs. Source of these receptors: a female donor in good health and CMV-seronegative.

This rearrangement joins TRBV7-8 to TRBJ1-2, with D unclear. The CDR3 is made up of 16 amino acids. CDR1 SGHVS and CDR2 FQNEAQ come from the germline V gene. V was shortened by 0 bases and J by 1 base, with 12 bases between the two germline ends. The CDR3 DNA reads as TGTGCCAGCAGCTTAGCGCGTCAGGCCAGTAACTATGGCTACACCTTC. It is translated as CASSLARQASNYGYTF.

This clone was detected a few times. The chain couples TRBV29-1 to TRBJ2-7, with 11 bases that match TRBD1. Losses at the gene ends were 5 bases for V and 3 bases for J; bases not matched to a gene: 3. CDR3 size: 13 residues. Germline CDR1 is SQVTM and CDR2 is ANQGSEA. The CDR3: CSVTDRGLYEQYF. DNA of the CDR3: TGCAGCGTTACGGACAGGGGGCTCTACGAGCAGTACTTC.

The V and J genes are TRBV9 and TRBJ1-1; TRBD1 might be the D (5 bases). This CDR3 comprises 17 residues. Germline V gene data show CDR1 as SGDLS and CDR2 as YYNGEE. Trimming left V 2 bases short and J 2 bases short, with 19 bases between. The CDR3 loop reads CASSVKGAAVGNTEAFF. The CDR3 coding sequence is TGTGCCAGCAGCGTTAAAGGGGCGGCCGTTGGAAACACTGAAGCTTTCTTT.

The chain uses TRBV7-2 and TRBJ1-1; no clear D gene. The V and J ends lost 4 bases and 4 bases respectively, with 10 bases between them. This CDR3 region has 13 residues. In germline, CDR1 is SGHTA, CDR2 FQGNSA. The CDR3 spells CASSSFIGTEAFF. CDR3 in DNA: TGTGCCAGCAGCTCTTTTATCGGCACTGAAGCTTTCTTT.